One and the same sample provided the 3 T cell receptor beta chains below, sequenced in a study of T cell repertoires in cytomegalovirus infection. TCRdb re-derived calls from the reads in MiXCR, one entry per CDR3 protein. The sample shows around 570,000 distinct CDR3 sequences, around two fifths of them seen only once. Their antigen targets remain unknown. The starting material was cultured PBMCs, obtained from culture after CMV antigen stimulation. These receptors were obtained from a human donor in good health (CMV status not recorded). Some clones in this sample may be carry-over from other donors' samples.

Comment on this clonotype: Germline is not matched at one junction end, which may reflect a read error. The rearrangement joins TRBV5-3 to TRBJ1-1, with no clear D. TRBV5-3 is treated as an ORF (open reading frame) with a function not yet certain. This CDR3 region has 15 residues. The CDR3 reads CASSLATDRYTEAFF. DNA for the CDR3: TGTGCCAGCAGCTTGGCCACGGATAGGTACACTGAAGCTTTCTTT.

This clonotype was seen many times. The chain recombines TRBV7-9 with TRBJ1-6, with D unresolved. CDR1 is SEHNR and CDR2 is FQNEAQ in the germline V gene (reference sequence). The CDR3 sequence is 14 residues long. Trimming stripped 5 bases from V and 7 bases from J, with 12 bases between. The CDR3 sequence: CASSLSWENSPLHF. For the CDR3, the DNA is TGTGCCAGCAGCCTAAGCTGGGAGAATTCACCCCTCCACTTT.

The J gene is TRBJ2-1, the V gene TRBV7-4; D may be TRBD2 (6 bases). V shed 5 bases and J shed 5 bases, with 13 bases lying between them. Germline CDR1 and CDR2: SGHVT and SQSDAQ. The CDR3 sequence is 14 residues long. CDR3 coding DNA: TGTGCCAGCAGCGCGCCGGGGGTAGACAATGAGCAGTTCTTC. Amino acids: CASSAPGVDNEQFF.